The present T cell receptor (beta chain) was sequenced within a study of identical twins. The germline V and J ends were trimmed by 1 base and 3 bases, with 10 bases remaining between them. Germline CDR1 is SGHAT and CDR2 is FQNNGV. This CDR3 spans 14 amino acids. This clonotype was seen more than once but under ten times. TCRdb used MiXCR to reprocess the 5' RACE reads, holding one entry per CDR3 protein. This sample has 200,000 to 250,000 distinct CDR3 sequences, with 6.5% to 8% found just once. These data are also associated with another study on T cells expressing NK-cell markers. Turning to that study: One observes that, in several donors, these clonotypes were also the leading ones within the CD3+CD56-NKG2C+ fraction.

The rearrangement uses TRBV11-2 and TRBJ2-7; the D is unclear. This clonotype originated in a woman younger than 35 in good health. The source material was CD8+ T cells sorted from blood. In DNA, the CDR3 is TGTGCCAGCAGCTTAGCTGGCAGTTACTACGAGCAGTACTTC. The encoded protein is CASSLAGSYYEQYF.